Presented here are 31 T cell receptor beta chains from one specimen sequenced in a study of tumor-infiltrating lymphocytes in localized non-small cell lung cancer. Assay used: immunoSEQ multiplex PCR; TCRdb lists only in-frame clones, some missing. The top ten clones hold more than 7.5% of a sample with 10,000 to 15,000 clones, approximately 70% of them seen once. Sequenced: lung tumor tissue. These receptors all stem from a human donor with non-small cell lung cancer.

The V call is TRBV19, the J call TRBJ1-5, with D perhaps TRBD1 (5 bases). Germline assignment: CDR1 LNHDA and CDR2 SQIVND (reference sequence). The length of the CDR3 is 16 residues. Trimming took off 2 bases at V and 1 base at J, with 12 bases between the two ends. The CDR3 DNA sequence: TGTGCCAGTAGTATACAGGGTGTGGGAAGCAATCAGCCCCAGCATTTT. This codes for CASSIQGVGSNQPQHF.

The rearrangement joins TRBV7-2 to TRBJ2-1; TRBD1 aligns across 7 bases. Trimming at V came to 1 base and at J to 2 bases, leaving 2 bases not matched to a gene. The germline V gene encodes CDR1 SGHTA and CDR2 FQGNSA. CDR3 length: 15 amino acids. The chain's CDR3 is CASSLEDRPYNEQFF. The CDR3 DNA sequence: TGTGCCAGCAGCTTAGAGGACAGGCCCTACAATGAGCAGTTCTTC.

The rearrangement uses TRBV2 and TRBJ2-5; D not certain. CDR1 is SNHLY and CDR2 is FYNNEI in the germline V gene. V lost 4 bases, J lost 5 bases, and 8 bases lay in between. The CDR3 runs 12 residues. This chain's CDR3 is CASSAWVETQYF. Written as DNA, the CDR3 is TGTGCCAGCAGTGCGTGGGTGGAGACCCAGTACTTC.

This clone was counted a few times. The chain carries TRBV6-5 and TRBJ1-2; D is ambiguous. The V end was cut by 0 bases, the J end by 8 bases, with 13 bases between. The CDR3 totals 14 residues. From germline, CDR1 is MNHEY and CDR2 SVGAGI. CDR3 sequence (DNA): TGTGCCAGCAGTTACTCGAAAAGTGCGGGCGGCTACACCTTC. Protein sequence: CASSYSKSAGGYTF.

V is TRBV2 and J is TRBJ2-7; 10 nucleotides agree with TRBD1. J lost 5 bases, V lost 6 bases, and 16 bases had no gene match. The CDR3 contains 17 residues. Per the germline V gene, CDR1 is SNHLY and CDR2 is FYNNEI. CDR3 sequence (DNA): TGTGCCAGCAGGGGTTCCCGTTCGGGACAGGGGATTCACGAGCAGTACTTC. Protein: CASRGSRSGQGIHEQYF.

This sequence joins TRBV5-4 and TRBJ2-1, with D possibly called TRBD1 or TRBD2 (5 bases each). The germline V and J ends were trimmed by 10 bases and 4 bases, with 18 bases remaining between them. Germline assignment: CDR1 SGHNT and CDR2 YYREEE (reference sequence). The CDR3 has 14 amino acids. The CDR3 bases are TGTGCCTACGAACGGGGCGCGGAGTACAATGAGCAGTTCTTC. Translated: CAYERGAEYNEQFF.

This clone has more than one count but fewer than ten. The genes are TRBV9 and TRBJ2-7; tentatively, D is TRBD1 (5 bases). The germline CDR1 and CDR2 sequences are SGDLS and YYNGEE. Deletions cut 3 bases from V and 5 bases from J, with 15 bases between. The CDR3 extends over 14 amino acids. Written as DNA, the CDR3 is TGTGCCAGCAGCGCCTTCGACAGTCCCCACGAGCAGTACTTC. It translates to CASSAFDSPHEQYF.

The rearrangement links TRBV30 to TRBJ2-5; the D call may be TRBD1 or TRBD2 (5 bases each). Germline-derived CDR1 and CDR2 are GTSNPN and SVGIG (reference sequence). Trimming pared 3 bases from V and 11 bases from J, leaving 25 bases between. The CDR3 loop spans 15 amino acids. The CDR3 bases are TGTGCCTGGAGGGGCCCAGGGACCACCGGATGGGAGCAGTACTTC. This encodes CAWRGPGTTGWEQYF.

This clone has a handful of counts. J is TRBJ2-3 and V is TRBV11-1, with D possibly TRBD2 on 6 matching bases. Germline CDR1 SGHAT, CDR2 FQDESV (reference sequence). The CDR3 loop spans 14 amino acids. V was cut by 5 bases and J by 3 bases, with 12 bases left in between. The CDR3 DNA reads as TGTGCCAGCAGCCCGCGACTAGAAACAGATACGCAGTATTTT. It translates to CASSPRLETDTQYF.

This sequence joins TRBV4-1 and TRBJ2-2; D is perhaps TRBD2 (6 bases). Looked up from germline, CDR1 is MGHRA and CDR2 is YSYEKL. V lost 6 bases and J 3 bases, leaving 20 bases between the germline ends. There are 17 residues in the CDR3. The DNA for the CDR3 is TGCGCCAGCAGACCGTCTTATGGGGGGTCGGACACCGGGGAGCTGTTTTTT. As protein: CASRPSYGGSDTGELFF.

The chain joins TRBV5-4 to TRBJ2-3; TRBD1 agrees at 8 bases. The trim removed 4 bases at V and 5 bases at J, leaving 12 bases unmatched. Per germline, CDR1 SGHNT and CDR2 YYREEE (reference sequence). CDR3 length: 16 amino acids. CDR3 sequence: CASSPGRQGRGDTQYF. CDR3 in DNA: TGTGCCAGCAGCCCGGGCCGACAGGGGCGGGGAGATACGCAGTATTTT.

This clone has more than one count but fewer than ten. This chain joins TRBV14 and TRBJ2-1, with TRBD2 matching over 11 bases. The CDR3 is made up of 16 amino acids. The junction had 12 bases not matched to a gene; V was cut back by 0 bases and J by 14 bases. Looked up from germline, CDR1 is SGHDN and CDR2 is FVKESK. CDR3 sequence: CASSQDELASGRKEFF. CDR3 nucleotide sequence: TGTGCCAGCAGCCAAGATGAGCTGGCTAGCGGGAGGAAGGAGTTCTTC.

Notes on this clone: A read error may account for a junction end that differs from germline. This chain uses TRBV7-3 with TRBJ2-2; possibly TRBD1 for D (6 bases). Germline V gene data show CDR1 as SGHTA and CDR2 as FQGTGA. The CDR3 has 17 amino acids. The CDR3 reads CASSLMPVQGNTGELFF. In DNA, the CDR3 is TGTGCCAGCAGTTTAATGCCGGTACAGGGGAACACCGGGGAGCTGTTTTTT. Based on the CDR3 plus reference TRBV7-3 and TRBJ2-2, the full variable domain is GAGVSQTPSNKVTEKGKYVELRCDPISGHTALYWYRQSLGQGPEFLIYFQGTGAADDSGLPNDRFFAVRPEGSVSTLKIQRTERGDSAVYLCASSLMPVQGNTGELFFGEGSRLTVL.

This chain links TRBV6-6 with TRBJ1-1, with D hard to call. Germline-derived CDR1 and CDR2 are MNHNY and SVGAGI (reference sequence). The CDR3 runs to 13 residues. With 6 bases removed from V and 0 bases from J, the gap between germline ends came to 8 bases. CDR3 loop: CASRYRLNTEAFF. CDR3 DNA: TGTGCCAGCAGATACCGCCTGAACACTGAAGCTTTCTTT.

The J gene is TRBJ2-7, the V gene TRBV4-1; D not resolved. The V gene's germline CDR1 is MGHRA and CDR2 YSYEKL. The V and J ends lost 3 bases and 3 bases respectively, with 12 bases between them. This CDR3 spans 14 amino acids. The CDR3: CASSQPGRLYEQYF. The CDR3 DNA reads TGCGCCAGCAGCCAGCCCGGACGGCTCTACGAGCAGTACTTC.

The CDR3 DNA is TGTGCCAGCAGCTTAGTATCGAGTACAGGTGAGCAGTTCTTC. It encodes CASSLVSSTGEQFF. The J gene is TRBJ2-1, the V gene TRBV11-2, with D perhaps TRBD1 (5 bases). Trimming removed 1 base from V and 9 bases from J, with 13 bases in between. CDR1 and CDR2 (germline): SGHAT, FQNNGV. This CDR3 region has 14 residues. Drawing the rest from reference TRBV11-2 and TRBJ2-1, the complete variable domain is EAGVAQSPRYKIIEKRQSVAFWCNPISGHATLYWYQQILGQGPKLLIQFQNNGVVDDSQLPKDRFSAERLKGVDSTLKIQPAKLEDSAVYLCASSLVSSTGEQFFGPGTRLTVL.

This clone appeared a single time. The V call is TRBV11-2, the J call TRBJ2-5; 7 bases fit TRBD1. The CDR3 runs to 14 residues. The junction had 7 bases not matched to a gene; V was cut back by 7 bases and J by 2 bases. Germline CDR1 reads SGHAT; CDR2 reads FQNNGV. The CDR3 loop reads CASTLTRGQETQYF. The CDR3 DNA reads TGTGCCAGCACCTTGACCAGGGGGCAAGAGACCCAGTACTTC.

The sample holds a few counts of this clone. The identical CDR3 is also encoded by other nucleotide sequences in the sample. The chain joins TRBV19 to TRBJ1-5, with 8 bases aligning to TRBD1. This CDR3 spans 14 amino acids. With 10 bases clipped from V and 0 bases from J, the junction kept 5 bases outside the gene matches. The germline V gene encodes CDR1 LNHDA and CDR2 SQIVND (reference sequence). The CDR3 nucleotides are TGTGCCACCGGGACAGGTGATAGCAATCAGCCCCAGCATTTT. Protein: CATGTGDSNQPQHF.

The V and J genes are TRBV30 and TRBJ1-6; D unresolved. Germline lookup yields CDR1 GTSNPN and CDR2 SVGIG (reference sequence). The CDR3 loop spans 15 amino acids. The V and J ends lost 0 bases and 6 bases respectively, with 12 bases between them. CDR3: CAWSVFGPGNSPLHF. CDR3 DNA: TGTGCCTGGAGTGTGTTTGGGCCGGGTAATTCACCCCTCCACTTT.

This clone was seen just once. The gene calls are TRBV6-5 and TRBJ2-5; D unclear. The J call may be in error: the DNA end matches TRBJ2-7 better. CDR3 length: 14 residues. Germline lookup yields CDR1 MNHEY and CDR2 SVGAGI. CDR3 residues: CASSYFLSSYEQYF. In DNA form, the CDR3 reads TGTGCCAGCAGTTACTTTCTCTCCTCCTACGAGCAGTACTTC.

The chain joins TRBV7-2 to TRBJ2-7; D gene ambiguous. In germline, CDR1 is SGHTA, CDR2 FQGNSA. V was clipped by 5 bases and J by 3 bases, with 26 bases between them. This CDR3 region has 18 residues. The CDR3 sequence: CASSGGVVSAVLYYEQYF. The DNA for the CDR3 is TGTGCCAGCAGCGGTGGGGTCGTCAGCGCCGTCCTCTACTACGAGCAGTACTTC.

This clone has only a few counts. V gene TRBV11-2 combines with J gene TRBJ1-1; no clear D. This CDR3 contains 12 residues. Germline V CDR1 and CDR2: SGHAT, FQNNGV. V lost 10 bases and J 5 bases, leaving 14 bases between the germline ends. CDR3 loop: CATIPRRTEAFF. Written as DNA, the CDR3 is TGTGCCACTATACCGCGCCGAACTGAAGCTTTCTTT.

This rearrangement joins TRBV5-1 to TRBJ1-1; D gene unclear. V shed 5 bases and J shed 2 bases, with 13 bases lying between them. The CDR3 is 14 residues long. The V gene's germline CDR1 is SGHRS and CDR2 YFSETQ. Here the CDR3 DNA reads TGCGCCAGCAGATCACCGGGGATCAACACTGAAGCTTTCTTT. Translating gives CASRSPGINTEAFF.

The V gene is TRBV5-1, the J gene TRBJ2-4; 9 bases align to TRBD1. Germline assignment: CDR1 SGHRS and CDR2 YFSETQ. The CDR3 has 15 residues. Unmatched junction bases numbered 6, after V lost 2 bases and J lost 6 bases. CDR3 sequence reads: CASSLTGGDTNIQYF. The CDR3, as DNA: TGCGCCAGCAGCTTAACAGGGGGCGATACAAACATTCAGTACTTC.

J is TRBJ2-7 and V is TRBV19, with TRBD1 as a possible D gene (5 bases). The germline V and J ends were trimmed by 3 bases and 7 bases, with 16 bases remaining between them. CDR1 LNHDA and CDR2 SQIVND come from the germline V gene (reference sequence). This CDR3 is built from 14 residues. CDR3 DNA: TGTGCCAGTAGTATCGAGAAAGGGGTAGAAGAGCAGTACTTC. Protein product: CASSIEKGVEEQYF.

This clone was picked up a small number of times. The chain couples TRBV2 to TRBJ2-1; D is unclear. Germline V CDR1 and CDR2: SNHLY, FYNNEI. The CDR3 has 11 residues. Trimming removed 8 bases from V and 11 bases from J, with 13 bases in between. CDR3 nucleotide sequence: TGTGCCAGCGGAGAGGAGACCAAGCAGTTCTTC. It is translated as CASGEETKQFF.

This clone was seen a single time. The chain recombines TRBV5-6 with TRBJ2-7, with 9 bases that match TRBD1. Germline V CDR1 and CDR2: SGHDT, YYEEEE. J was trimmed by 6 bases and V by 4 bases; bases with no gene match: 5. The CDR3 sequence is 13 residues long. The CDR3 DNA is TGTGCCAGCAGCCCATGGACAGGGGCCGAGCAGTACTTC. Translation gives CASSPWTGAEQYF.

This chain uses TRBV19 with TRBJ2-5, with TRBD2 identical over 10 bases. CDR1 is LNHDA and CDR2 is SQIVND in the germline V gene (reference sequence). After removal of 5 bases from V and 4 bases from J, the junction contained 10 bases not matched to a gene. CDR3 length: 16 amino acids. CDR3 nucleotides: TGTGCCAGTAGTTCCTTGGTAGCGGGGGGTAGAGAGACCCAGTACTTC. Translated, it gives CASSSLVAGGRETQYF.

This clone was detected a few times. The rearrangement links TRBV11-2 to TRBJ2-1, with 12 bases that match TRBD2. J was trimmed by 9 bases and V by 2 bases; bases with no gene match: 5. Germline CDR1 is SGHAT and CDR2 is FQNNGV. This CDR3 is built from 15 residues. CDR3 sequence reads: CASSLLAGGPSEQFF. CDR3 sequence (DNA): TGTGCCAGCAGCTTACTAGCGGGAGGGCCGAGTGAGCAGTTCTTC.

The chain carries TRBV6-5 and TRBJ2-7; 8 nucleotides line up with TRBD1. Unmatched junction bases numbered 9, after V lost 2 bases and J lost 6 bases. Per the germline V gene, CDR1 is MNHEY and CDR2 is SVGAGI. This CDR3 contains 15 residues. The CDR3 DNA reads TGTGCCAGCAGTTACCGGACAGGGTATGGCAGCGAGCAGTACTTC. Translated, it gives CASSYRTGYGSEQYF.

This rearrangement joins TRBV7-2 to TRBJ1-2, with TRBD1 as a possible D gene (5 bases). The length of the CDR3 is 14 residues. CDR1 and CDR2 (germline): SGHTA, FQGNSA. Trimming took off 5 bases at V and 1 base at J, with 11 bases between the two ends. The CDR3 DNA reads TGTGCCAGCAGCACCCGACAGAGTAACTATGGCTACACCTTC. Translation gives CASSTRQSNYGYTF.